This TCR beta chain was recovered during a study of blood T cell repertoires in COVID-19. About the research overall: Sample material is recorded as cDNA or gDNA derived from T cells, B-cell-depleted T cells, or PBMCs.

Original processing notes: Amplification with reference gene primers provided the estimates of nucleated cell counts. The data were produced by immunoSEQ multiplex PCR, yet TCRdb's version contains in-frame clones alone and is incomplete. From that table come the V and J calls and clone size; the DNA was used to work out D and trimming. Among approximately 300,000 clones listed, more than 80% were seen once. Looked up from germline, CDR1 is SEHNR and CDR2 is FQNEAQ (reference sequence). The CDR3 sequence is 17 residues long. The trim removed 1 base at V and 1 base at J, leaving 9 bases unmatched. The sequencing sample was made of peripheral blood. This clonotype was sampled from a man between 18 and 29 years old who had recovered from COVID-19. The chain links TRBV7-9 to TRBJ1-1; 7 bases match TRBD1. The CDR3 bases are TGTGCCAGCAGCTTAGGACACAGGGGCGATCAGAACACTGAAGCTTTCTTT. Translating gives CASSLGHRGDQNTEAFF.